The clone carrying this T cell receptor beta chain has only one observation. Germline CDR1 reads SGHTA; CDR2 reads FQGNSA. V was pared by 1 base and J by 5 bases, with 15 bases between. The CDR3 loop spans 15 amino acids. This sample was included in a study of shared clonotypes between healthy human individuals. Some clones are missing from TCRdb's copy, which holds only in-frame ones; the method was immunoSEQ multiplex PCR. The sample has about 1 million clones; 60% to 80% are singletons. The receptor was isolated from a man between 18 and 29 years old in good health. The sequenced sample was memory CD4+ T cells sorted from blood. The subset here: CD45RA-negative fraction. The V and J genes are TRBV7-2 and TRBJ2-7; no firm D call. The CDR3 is CASSLVNMGGHEQYF. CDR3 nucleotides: TGTGCCAGCAGCTTAGTTAACATGGGCGGCCACGAGCAGTACTTC.